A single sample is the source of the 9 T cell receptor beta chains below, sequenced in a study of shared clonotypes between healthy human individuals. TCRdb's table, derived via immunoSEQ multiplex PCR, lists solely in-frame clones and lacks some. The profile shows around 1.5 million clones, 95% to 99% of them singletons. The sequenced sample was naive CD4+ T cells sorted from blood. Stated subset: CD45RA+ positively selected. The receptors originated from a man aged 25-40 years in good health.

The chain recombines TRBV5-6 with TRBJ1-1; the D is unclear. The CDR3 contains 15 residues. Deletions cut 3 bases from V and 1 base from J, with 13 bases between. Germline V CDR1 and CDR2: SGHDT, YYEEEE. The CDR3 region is CASSSYETGNTEAFF. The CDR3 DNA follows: TGTGCCAGCAGCTCCTATGAGACTGGGAACACTGAAGCTTTCTTT.

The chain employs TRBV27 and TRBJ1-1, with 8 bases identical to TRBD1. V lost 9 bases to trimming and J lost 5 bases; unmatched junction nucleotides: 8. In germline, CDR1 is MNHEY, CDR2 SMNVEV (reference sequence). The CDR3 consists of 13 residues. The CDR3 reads CASSDRVGTEAFF. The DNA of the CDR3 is TGTGCCAGTTCGGACAGGGTGGGTACTGAAGCTTTCTTT.

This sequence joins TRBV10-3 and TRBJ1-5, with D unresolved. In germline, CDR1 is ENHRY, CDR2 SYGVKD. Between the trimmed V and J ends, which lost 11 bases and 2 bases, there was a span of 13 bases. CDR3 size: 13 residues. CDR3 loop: CAAHADRNQPQHF. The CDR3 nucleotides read TGTGCCGCCCACGCGGACCGCAATCAGCCCCAGCATTTT.

The CDR3 nucleotides read TGTGCCACCAGCATGGGGGACAGGGCCGCCGAGCAGTACTTC. It is translated as CATSMGDRAAEQYF. V and J are TRBV15 and TRBJ2-7; 9 bases are a match to TRBD1. J was trimmed by 6 bases and V by 4 bases; bases with no gene match: 7. The CDR3 sequence is 14 residues long. Germline assignment: CDR1 LNHNV and CDR2 YYDKDF (reference sequence). The full variable domain, its missing parts supplied by reference TRBV15 and TRBJ2-7, is DAMVIQNPRYQVTQFGKPVTLSCSQTLNHNVMYWYQQKSSQAPKLLFHYYDKDFNNEADTPDNFQSRRPNTSFCFLDIRSPGLGDTAMYLCATSMGDRAAEQYFGPGTRLTVT.

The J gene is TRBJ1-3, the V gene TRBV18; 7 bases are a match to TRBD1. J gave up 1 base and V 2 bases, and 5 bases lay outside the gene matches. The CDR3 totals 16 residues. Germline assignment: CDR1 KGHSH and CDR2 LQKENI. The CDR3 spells CASSPGTDWSGNTIYF. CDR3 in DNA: TGTGCCAGCTCACCAGGGACAGACTGGTCTGGAAACACCATATATTTT.

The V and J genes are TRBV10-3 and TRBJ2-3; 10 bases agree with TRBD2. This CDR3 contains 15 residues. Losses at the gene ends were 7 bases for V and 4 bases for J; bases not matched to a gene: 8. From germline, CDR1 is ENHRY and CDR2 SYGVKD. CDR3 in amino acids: CAIMASGSWPDTQYF. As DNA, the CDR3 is TGTGCCATCATGGCTAGCGGGAGTTGGCCAGATACGCAGTATTTT.

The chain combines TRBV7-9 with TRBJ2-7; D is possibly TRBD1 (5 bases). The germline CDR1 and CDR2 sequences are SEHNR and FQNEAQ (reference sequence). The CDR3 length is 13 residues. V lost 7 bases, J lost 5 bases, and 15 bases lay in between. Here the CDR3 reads CASTRQPIDEQYF. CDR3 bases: TGTGCCAGCACAAGACAGCCTATTGACGAGCAGTACTTC.

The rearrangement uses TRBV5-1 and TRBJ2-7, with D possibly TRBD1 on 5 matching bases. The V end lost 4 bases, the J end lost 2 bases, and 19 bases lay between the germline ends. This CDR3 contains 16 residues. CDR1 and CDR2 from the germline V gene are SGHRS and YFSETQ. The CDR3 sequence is CASSTIASLGPYEQYF. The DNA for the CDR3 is TGCGCCAGCAGCACTATAGCCTCCTTGGGGCCCTACGAGCAGTACTTC. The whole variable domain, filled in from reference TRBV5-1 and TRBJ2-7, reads KAGVTQTPRYLIKTRGQQVTLSCSPISGHRSVSWYQQTPGQGLQFLFEYFSETQRNKGNFPGRFSGRQFSNSRSEMNVSTLELGDSALYLCASSTIASLGPYEQYFGPGTRLTVT.

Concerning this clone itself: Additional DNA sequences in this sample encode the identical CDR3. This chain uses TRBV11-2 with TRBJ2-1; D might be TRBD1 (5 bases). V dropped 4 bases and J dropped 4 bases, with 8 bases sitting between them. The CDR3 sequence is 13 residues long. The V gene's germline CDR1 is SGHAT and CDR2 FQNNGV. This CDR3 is CASSSDRYNEQFF. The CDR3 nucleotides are TGTGCCAGCAGCTCCGACAGATACAATGAGCAGTTCTTC.